This record looks at one T cell receptor beta chain sequence and its context. The repertoire was sequenced with immunoSEQ multiplex PCR; TCRdb's copy has only in-frame clones and lacks some. The repertoire holds roughly 330,000 clones, with 75% to 90% as singletons. This sample was taken from a study of cytomegalovirus exposure and HLA in healthy donors. This CDR3 is built from 13 residues. Germline CDR1 MNHEY, CDR2 SMNVEV (reference sequence). Trimming took 4 bases from V and 1 from J, leaving 7 bases between them. This chain uses TRBV27 with TRBJ1-1, with D unclear. The sequence was collected from a woman aged 30 to 39 in good health and CMV-seropositive. Sequenced: PBMCs. Written as DNA, the CDR3 is TGTGCCAGCAGTTCCGACGGGAACACTGAAGCTTTCTTT. It codes for CASSSDGNTEAFF.